A selection of T cell receptor beta chains follows, all from one sample in a study of shared clonotypes between healthy human individuals. The assay was immunoSEQ multiplex PCR, and TCRdb's table has in-frame clones only and misses some. The sample has around 940,000 clones, approximately 80% seen once. Sequencing input: memory CD4+ T cells sorted from blood. These receptors were obtained from a man aged 18 to 30 in good health. The conserved cysteine and the conserved F or W are not part of the CDR3 here.

j_call v_call cdr3_aa
TRBJ2-7 TRBV9 ASSPPGTGYEQY
TRBJ1-1 TRBV29-1 SVEMGQGNTEAF
TRBJ1-4 TRBV10-1 ASSDRTDNEKLF
TRBJ1-4 TRBV5-1 ASSENRGLDEKLF
TRBJ1-6 TRBV6-4 ASRARYSPLH
TRBJ2-1 TRBV29-1 SVILANSYNEQF
TRBJ2-2 TRBV19 ASSIGHPNTGELF
TRBJ1-3 TRBV19 ASSIKGDIIYPGAIY
TRBJ1-2 TRBV5-1 ASSLGDIDYNYGYT
TRBJ2-1 TRBV6-1 ASSARQRTSGRSYNEQF
TRBJ1-4 TRBV7-2 ASSQPRAVREKLF
TRBJ1-4 TRBV30 AWSPDRKTNEKLF
TRBJ1-5 TRBV10-3 AISESVSRGRPNQPQH
TRBJ1-2 TRBV29-1 SVEGVSRSGYT
TRBJ1-3 TRBV6-5 ASSSRTGDRGNTIY
TRBJ2-7 TRBV7-9 ASSGGLAGITYEQY
TRBJ2-7 TRBV5-4 ASSFAGGSSYEQY
TRBJ1-2 TRBV7-9 ASSRGQTNYGYT
TRBJ2-7 TRBV10-3 AIRAAESGTYEQY
TRBJ1-1 TRBV30 AWSASPIGTEAF
TRBJ2-5 TRBV5-1 ASSLGTVGETQY
TRBJ1-6 TRBV10-3 ASRGGGGISPLH
TRBJ2-5 TRBV5-6 ASSAGQGPETQY
TRBJ2-7 TRBV5-4 ASSLKAGDDEQY
TRBJ2-1 TRBV11-2 ASSPGLDRPYNEQF
TRBJ1-1 TRBV18 ASSPPGRIGTEAF
TRBJ1-1 TRBV18 ASSLDRGPAEAF
TRBJ2-7 TRBV19 ASSIGLASDEQY
TRBJ1-1 TRBV10-1 ASSDEGPNTEAF
TRBJ2-5 TRBV4-1 ASSLYSQETQY
TRBJ2-2 TRBV18 ASSPLSGELF
TRBJ2-5 TRBV5-1 ASSQGTSVRQETQY
TRBJ2-2 TRBV4-3 ASSQDIVAGAGNTGELF
TRBJ2-3 TRBV7-3 ASSPHSGTSGGARDTQY
TRBJ1-2 TRBV7-8 ASSLERGKGYT
TRBJ2-3 TRBV4-3 ASRGGATDTQY
TRBJ1-5 TRBV6-1 ASSEAGGNQPQH
TRBJ1-1 TRBV29-1 SVRYGTGGRGTEAF
TRBJ1-1 TRBV30 AWRAREPYTEAF
TRBJ1-2 TRBV7-6 ASSFQGLGGYT
TRBJ1-1 TRBV6-5 ASSSRGAEAF
TRBJ2-7 TRBV28 ASSFDRFPYEQY
TRBJ1-3 TRBV5-1 ASSYSRDSGNTIY
TRBJ2-7 TRBV7-2 ASSFTGGSYEQY
TRBJ1-5 TRBV6-1 ASSAPGQGNQPQH
TRBJ2-7 TRBV5-1 ASSSQGDEQY
TRBJ2-1 TRBV5-1 ASSLARWGTPEDEQF
TRBJ1-6 TRBV11-2 ASSPRDIYNSPLH
TRBJ2-7 TRBV10-3 ATDGQGAYEQY
TRBJ2-7 TRBV7-9 ASGRGPYEQY
TRBJ1-5 TRBV28 ASSRGLQGWNQPQH
TRBJ2-5 TRBV10-3 AIRGTGFETQY
TRBJ1-1 TRBV19 ASRTDRTYEAF